The T cell receptor beta chain under discussion was sequenced for a study of cytomegalovirus exposure and HLA in healthy donors. Study-level points and caveats: It was in a later analysis that TCR association rates were seen to vary by HLA locus, highest for DRB1 and lowest for HLA-C. Associated with cytomegalovirus, according to the listing, were 150 to 200 TCR beta chains.

Researchers ran the PCR with 60 Vbeta and 13 Jbeta primers. Clones were sequenced by immunoSEQ multiplex PCR, and TCRdb holds only the in-frame ones, with some missing. The data show 91,000 or so clones, 76% seen once. Concerning this clone: Antigen specificity is unknown.

Trimming removed 5 bases from V and 4 bases from J; junction bases left unmatched: 18. CDR3 length: 19 amino acids. Per germline, CDR1 MDHEN and CDR2 SYDVKM. The chain carries TRBV28 and TRBJ2-1, with 9 nucleotides matching TRBD2. The specimen sequenced was PBMCs. The receptor comes from a man aged 30 to 45 in good health and CMV-seropositive. Written as DNA, the CDR3 is TGTGCCAGCAGTCGGCCGGGGACGGTCTCGACTAGCGGTTACAATGAGCAGTTCTTC. Protein: CASSRPGTVSTSGYNEQFF.